This T cell receptor (beta chain) was identified in a study of blood T cells in healthy people across ages. Study-level findings and limits: Diversity estimates drawn from one million T cells were deemed underestimates. Observed TCR beta diversity per million T cells went down as age went up. This fall followed a roughly linear course with age. Higher diversity and more naive CD4+ cells were features of long-lived donors, compared to aged donors.

Alongside a J-beta primer mix, a sample-barcoded 5' primer served in a second PCR lasting about 7 to 11 cycles. TCRdb called the 5' RACE reads again in MiXCR, with one record for every CDR3 protein. The sample has roughly 700,000 distinct CDR3 sequences, 20% to 25% seen once. The V gene end was trimmed by 4 bases and the J gene end by 11 bases; junction bases not matched to a gene: 12. Germline assignment: CDR1 LGHNT and CDR2 FRNRAP. This CDR3 has 15 residues. Only one count was recorded for this clonotype. The antigen remains undetermined. These data were also reused for a study on T cells of mothers and their children. That report adds: Donors were three healthy Caucasian mothers and their six children.

J is TRBJ2-5 and V is TRBV12-5; 11 nucleotides align to TRBD1. This sequence originates from a boy aged 10-17 years in good health. The specimen was blood. The CDR3 reads CASGSSTGTGGEQYF. In DNA form, the CDR3 reads TGTGCTAGTGGTTCATCTACCGGGACAGGGGGGGAGCAGTACTTC.